The TCR beta chain described here comes from a study of blood T cells in healthy people across ages. Study-level points and caveats: Diversity of TCR beta per million T cells declined in a roughly linear way with age. Naive T cell percentage strongly correlated with TCR beta diversity.

A remark on this clonotype: The antigen remains undetermined.

Using a J-beta primer mix together with a sample-barcoded 5' primer, a second PCR was run for roughly 7 to 12 cycles. Via MiXCR, TCRdb re-called the 5' RACE reads, giving one row per CDR3 protein. The repertoire consists of some 700,000 distinct CDR3 sequences, with roughly 44% occurring once and the leading ten covering more than 20%. The CDR3 sequence is 15 residues long. The V and J ends lost 5 bases and 15 bases, in that order; junction bases with no gene match: 15. The V gene is TRBV12-3 or TRBV12-4, the J gene TRBJ2-4; 11 bases are a match to TRBD2. This receptor was identified in a woman between 55 and 75 years old in good health. Sequenced material: blood. The CDR3 reads CASSLGLAGPNRLYF. The CDR3 region has the DNA TGTGCCAGCAGTCTAGGACTAGCGGGCCCAAACCGTCTGTACTTC.